Presented here are 14 T cell receptor beta chains from one specimen sequenced in a study of CD8 T cells in Susac syndrome (dated by TCRdb to between 2019 and 2020). Library method: the immunoSEQ multiplex PCR assay. RNA was extracted with the RNeasy kit and roughly 0.5 to 1 ug was reverse transcribed using random hexamers. TCRdb reran the public reads through fastp at Q25 and MiXCR, keeping productive beta chains. Rows merge per CDR3 protein into single entries with the most common DNA and genes. A total of about 190,000 distinct CDR3 sequences appear in this sample, under 97% of them only once. The biggest ten clones account for roughly 0.093% of the sample. The sequenced material came from CD4+ T cells from PBMCs. The receptors come from a human donor with Susac syndrome.

This sequence joins TRBV6-2 or TRBV6-3 and TRBJ2-1; D not certain. The CDR3 length is 14 residues. Germline lookup yields CDR1 MNHEY and CDR2 SVGEGT. Trimming pared 8 bases from V and 4 bases from J, leaving 15 bases between. CDR3 protein: CASAPPMGYNEQFF. Written as DNA, the CDR3 is TGTGCCAGCGCCCCACCAATGGGTTACAATGAGCAGTTCTTC.

The rearrangement links TRBV5-4 to TRBJ2-5; the D gene is possibly TRBD2 (5 bases). Germline V gene lookup returns CDR1 SGHNT and CDR2 YYREEE (reference sequence). The V and J ends lost 4 bases and 4 bases respectively, with 17 bases between them. The CDR3 contains 15 residues. The CDR3 coding sequence is TGTGCCAGCAGCCCCGCACAAAGCGGCCGAGAGACCCAGTACTTC. Protein: CASSPAQSGRETQYF.

CDR3 sequence (DNA): TGCAGCGTTGAAGATCCATGGAAGTCTGGCTACACCTTC. Protein: CSVEDPWKSGYTF. This chain joins TRBV29-1 and TRBJ1-2; D remains unclear. The CDR3 consists of 13 residues. Germline V lookup: CDR1 SQVTM, CDR2 ANQGSEA. V lost 0 bases and J 7 bases, leaving 12 bases between the germline ends.

The chain recombines TRBV14 with TRBJ2-6; D is possibly TRBD1 (6 bases). The CDR3 runs to 15 residues. Germline V gives CDR1 SGHDN, CDR2 FVKESK. V lost 5 bases, J lost 4 bases, and 12 bases lay in between. The DNA of the CDR3 is TGTGCCAGCAGCGTACAGGGTGCCGGGGCCAACGTCCTGACTTTC. This encodes CASSVQGAGANVLTF.

The CDR3 loop reads CASSFRDRNTGELFF. The CDR3 DNA sequence: TGCGCCAGCAGCTTCCGTGACAGGAACACCGGGGAGCTGTTTTTT. The chain employs TRBV5-1 and TRBJ2-2, with D possibly being TRBD1 (5 bases). Germline V gives CDR1 SGHRS, CDR2 YFSETQ. The CDR3 totals 15 residues. Trimming stripped 2 bases from V and 1 base from J, with 9 bases between.

Note on this clonotype: The junction shows a germline mismatch at one end, possibly a read error. This chain connects TRBV24-1 to TRBJ2-1; D is uncertain. Germline V gives CDR1 KGHDR, CDR2 SFDVKD. There are 10 residues in the CDR3. The CDR3 loop reads CATSKGHSAF. The DNA for the CDR3 is TGTGCCACCAGCAAGGGCCATTCAGCCTTC.

This rearrangement joins TRBV30 to TRBJ1-4; TRBD1 matches 8 bases. Germline V gene lookup returns CDR1 GTSNPN and CDR2 SVGIG (reference sequence). This CDR3 is built from 14 residues. J gave up 5 bases and V 3 bases, and 5 bases lay outside the gene matches. The CDR3 DNA sequence: TGTGCCTGGAGCCGGACAGGGTTAAATGAAAAACTGTTTTTT. This codes for CAWSRTGLNEKLFF.

This sequence joins TRBV18 and TRBJ1-5; D gene ambiguous. The CDR3 covers 14 residues. V lost 2 bases and J lost 0, with 5 bases in between. The germline gives CDR1 KGHSH, CDR2 LQKENI. The CDR3 nucleotides read TGTGCCAGCTCACCATCGTATAGCAATCAGCCCCAGCATTTT. This codes for CASSPSYSNQPQHF.

This clonotype came up a few times. The gene calls are TRBV7-9 and TRBJ2-3; the D is unclear. The CDR3 is 11 residues long. V was trimmed by 5 bases and J by 0 bases, leaving 0 bases between them. Germline V gene data show CDR1 as SEHNR and CDR2 as FQNEAQ (reference sequence). CDR3 nucleotides: TGTGCCAGCAGCAGCACAGATACGCAGTATTTT. It codes for CASSSTDTQYF.

J is TRBJ2-1 and V is TRBV6-5; 10 nucleotides line up with TRBD2. J gave up 6 bases and V 4 bases, and 6 bases lay outside the gene matches. The CDR3 has 15 amino acids. The V gene's germline CDR1 is MNHEY and CDR2 SVGAGI. The CDR3 coding sequence is TGTGCCAGCAGTTTAATAAGCGGGGGGGCCAATGAGCAGTTCTTC. Protein product: CASSLISGGANEQFF.

This clonotype came up a few times. The chain couples TRBV11-2 to TRBJ1-2; perhaps TRBD1 as D (5 bases). With 5 bases removed from V and 7 bases from J, the gap between germline ends came to 8 bases. The CDR3 spans 11 residues. Germline-derived CDR1 and CDR2 are SGHAT and FQNNGV. The CDR3 loop is CASSGRGGYTF. The CDR3 DNA reads as TGTGCCAGCAGCGGTAGGGGTGGCTACACCTTC.

The J gene is TRBJ1-2, the V gene TRBV3-1, with D tentatively TRBD1 (6 bases). V lost 0 bases to trimming and J lost 6 bases, with 11 bases between them. The CDR3 consists of 14 residues. Germline V gene lookup returns CDR1 LGHDT and CDR2 YNNKEL (reference sequence). In nucleotides, the CDR3 is TGTGCCAGCAGCCAAGAATTCAGGGGTAATGGCTACACCTTC. Amino acids: CASSQEFRGNGYTF. The entire variable domain, with the rest obtained from reference TRBV3-1 and TRBJ1-2, is as follows: DTAVSQTPKYLVTQMGNDKSIKCEQNLGHDTMYWYKQDSKKFLKIMFSYNNKELIINETVPNRFSPKSPDKAHLNLHINSLELGDSAVYFCASSQEFRGNGYTFGSGTRLTVV.

The rearrangement links TRBV7-9 to TRBJ2-1; TRBD1 matches at 7 bases. V shed 5 bases, J shed 10 bases, and the junction held 11 bases outside the gene matches. The germline V gene has CDR1 SEHNR and CDR2 FQNEAQ (reference sequence). The CDR3 spans 14 residues. This CDR3 reads CASSPRDRVAEQFF. DNA of the CDR3: TGTGCCAGCAGCCCCCGGGACAGAGTCGCAGAGCAGTTCTTC.

V gene TRBV30 combines with J gene TRBJ2-4; tentative D call: TRBD1 (8 bases). The germline V gene has CDR1 GTSNPN and CDR2 SVGIG (reference sequence). The V end was cut by 0 bases, the J end by 0 bases, with 24 bases between. This CDR3 has 20 amino acids. The CDR3, as DNA: TGTGCCTGGAGTGTCCCACCAGGGGGCCCGGGGGGTTTAGCCAAAAACATTCAGTACTTC. It codes for CAWSVPPGGPGGLAKNIQYF.